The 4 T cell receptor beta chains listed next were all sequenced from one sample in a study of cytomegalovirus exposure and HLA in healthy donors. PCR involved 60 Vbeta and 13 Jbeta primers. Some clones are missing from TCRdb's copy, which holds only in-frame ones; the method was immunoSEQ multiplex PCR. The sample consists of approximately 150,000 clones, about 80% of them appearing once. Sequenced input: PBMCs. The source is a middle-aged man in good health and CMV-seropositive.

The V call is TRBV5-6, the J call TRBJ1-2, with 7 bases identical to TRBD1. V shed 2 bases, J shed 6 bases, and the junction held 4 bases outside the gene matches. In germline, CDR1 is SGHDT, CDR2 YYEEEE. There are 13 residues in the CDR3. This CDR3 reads CASSFRQGDGYTF. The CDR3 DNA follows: TGTGCCAGCAGCTTTCGACAGGGAGATGGCTACACCTTC.

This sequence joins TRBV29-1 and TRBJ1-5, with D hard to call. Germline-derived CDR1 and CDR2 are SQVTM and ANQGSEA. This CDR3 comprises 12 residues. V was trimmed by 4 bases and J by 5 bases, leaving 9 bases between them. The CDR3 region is CSVGPEDQPQHF. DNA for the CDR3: TGCAGCGTTGGCCCGGAGGATCAGCCCCAGCATTTT.

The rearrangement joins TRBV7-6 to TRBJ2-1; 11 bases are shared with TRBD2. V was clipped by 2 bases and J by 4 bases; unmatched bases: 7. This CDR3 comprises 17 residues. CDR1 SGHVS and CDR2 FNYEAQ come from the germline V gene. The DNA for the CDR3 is TGTGCCAGCAGCTTAAAAACTAGCGGGAGCCGGTACAATGAGCAGTTCTTC. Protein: CASSLKTSGSRYNEQFF. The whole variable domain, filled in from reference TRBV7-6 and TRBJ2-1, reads GAGVSQSPRYKVTKRGQDVALRCDPISGHVSLYWYRQALGQGPEFLTYFNYEAQQDKSGLPNDRFSAERPEGSISTLTIQRTEQRDSAMYRCASSLKTSGSRYNEQFFGPGTRLTVL.

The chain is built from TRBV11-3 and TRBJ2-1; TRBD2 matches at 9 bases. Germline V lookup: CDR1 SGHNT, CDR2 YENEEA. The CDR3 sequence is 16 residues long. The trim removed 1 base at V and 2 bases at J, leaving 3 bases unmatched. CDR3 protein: CASSLAGGRAYNEQFF. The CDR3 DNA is TGTGCCAGCAGCTTAGCCGGCGGGAGGGCCTACAATGAGCAGTTCTTC.